These 28 T cell receptor beta chains were all obtained from the same sample, sequenced in a study of cytomegalovirus exposure and HLA in healthy donors (dated by TCRdb to 2015 to 2018). Receptors were amplified or captured by the immunoSEQ multiplex PCR assay. For the multiplex PCR, a mixture combining 60 forward primers for TCR Vbeta segments and 13 reverse primers for TCR Jbeta segments was used. The source is immuneACCESS, and TCRdb retained only in-frame sequences with V and J called. Part of the clones is not carried over; for the studies checked, unresolved V genes explain less than half of this, and the remainder is unexplained. In this sample the table shows around 200,000 clones, 70% to 85% of which occur a single time. The ten largest make up about 4% of the sample. Material: PBMCs. Every receptor here comes from a woman in her sixties or seventies in good health and CMV-seropositive.

The rearrangement uses TRBV7-9 and TRBJ2-7; TRBD2 might be the D (6 bases). CDR1 is SEHNR, CDR2 FQNEAQ, per germline (reference sequence). The CDR3 has 12 residues. Deletions cut 3 bases from V and 6 bases from J, with 9 bases between. The CDR3 DNA follows: TGTGCCAGCAGCTTGGGGGGAATCGAGCAGTACTTC. It translates to CASSLGGIEQYF. The whole variable domain, filled in from reference TRBV7-9 and TRBJ2-7, reads DTGVSQNPRHKITKRGQNVTFRCDPISEHNRLYWYRQTLGQGPEFLTYFQNEAQLEKSRLLSDRFSAERPKGSFSTLEIQRTEQGDSAMYLCASSLGGIEQYFGPGTRLTVT.

The rearrangement uses TRBV6-1 and TRBJ2-7; TRBD1 matches 8 bases. The trim removed 9 bases at V and 0 bases at J, leaving 10 bases unmatched. The V gene's germline CDR1 is MNHNS and CDR2 SASEGT. The CDR3 length is 15 residues. Here the CDR3 reads CASTTGVVSSYEQYF. CDR3 nucleotide sequence: TGTGCCAGTACGACAGGGGTAGTGTCCTCCTACGAGCAGTACTTC.

This clone was recorded once. The chain joins TRBV18 to TRBJ2-7; 9 nucleotides line up with TRBD1. Germline V gene data show CDR1 as KGHSH and CDR2 as LQKENI. Trimming removed 3 bases from V and 3 bases from J; junction bases left unmatched: 3. CDR3 length equals 14 residues. CDR3 sequence (DNA): TGTGCCAGCTCACCCTACAGGGGGCTCTACGAGCAGTACTTC. Amino acid sequence: CASSPYRGLYEQYF.

This chain connects TRBV28 to TRBJ1-1, with 10 bases that match TRBD1. There are 13 residues in the CDR3. Germline-derived CDR1 and CDR2 are MDHEN and SYDVKM. J was trimmed by 5 bases and V by 6 bases; bases with no gene match: 3. For the CDR3, the DNA is TGTGCCAGCAGGTCGGGACAGGGGACTGAAGCTTTCTTT. It encodes CASRSGQGTEAFF.

The V call is TRBV19, the J call TRBJ2-2; 14 bases match TRBD2. Germline V gene sequence: CDR1 LNHDA, CDR2 SQIVND (reference sequence). The CDR3 is made up of 16 amino acids. The trim removed 6 bases at V and 6 bases at J, leaving 6 bases unmatched. CDR3 nucleotide sequence: TGTGCCAGTAGCGGGACTAGCGGGGGAACTGCCGGGGAGCTGTTTTTT. The encoded protein is CASSGTSGGTAGELFF.

Only one count was recorded for this clone. The chain joins TRBV7-6 to TRBJ2-2; TRBD2 matches at 13 bases. CDR3 length: 17 amino acids. V lost 6 bases and J lost 1; bases outside the gene matches: 5. Germline V gene sequence: CDR1 SGHVS, CDR2 FNYEAQ. DNA of the CDR3: TGTGCCAGCAGTCCTAGGACTAGCGGGGGGAACACCGGGGAGCTGTTTTTT. This gives the protein CASSPRTSGGNTGELFF.

For the CDR3, the DNA is TGCGCCAGCAGCCAAGGTCAACTAGCGGGGCTAATAAGCTCCTACAATGAGCAGTTCTTC. Its translation: CASSQGQLAGLISSYNEQFF. V and J are TRBV4-1 and TRBJ2-1; the match to TRBD2 covers 10 bases. CDR1 is MGHRA and CDR2 is YSYEKL in the germline V gene. After removal of 1 base from V and 0 bases from J, the junction contained 12 bases not matched to a gene. There are 20 residues in the CDR3.

As regards this clone: This CDR3 is also generated by other DNA sequences in the sample. The chain combines TRBV28 with TRBJ1-4, with D tentatively TRBD1 (6 bases). This CDR3 has 15 amino acids. Germline V gene data show CDR1 as MDHEN and CDR2 as SYDVKM. The germline V and J ends were trimmed by 5 bases and 3 bases, with 13 bases remaining between them. CDR3 in amino acids: CASSPPTGPNEKLFF. The CDR3 DNA reads as TGTGCCAGCAGTCCGCCGACAGGCCCTAATGAAAAACTGTTTTTT.

The chain combines TRBV27 with TRBJ1-2; 7 bases are a match to TRBD1. V trimming: 5 bases; J trimming: 7 bases; junction bases outside the gene matches: 10. This CDR3 spans 14 amino acids. Germline V CDR1 and CDR2: MNHEY, SMNVEV (reference sequence). The CDR3 region has the DNA TGTGCCAGCAGTCAACGCACAGGGGTCGGTGGCTACACCTTC. Protein product: CASSQRTGVGGYTF.

The rearrangement links TRBV19 to TRBJ2-7; perhaps TRBD2 as D (6 bases). Deletions cut 5 bases from V and 4 bases from J, with 21 bases between. Per germline, CDR1 LNHDA and CDR2 SQIVND (reference sequence). This CDR3 is 16 amino acids long. This CDR3 reads CASSSRLVGRRYEQYF. The CDR3 nucleotides are TGTGCCAGTAGTTCCCGTTTGGTGGGGAGGAGGTACGAGCAGTACTTC.

The chain employs TRBV28 and TRBJ1-2; 11 bases agree with TRBD1. J was trimmed by 13 bases and V by 8 bases; bases with no gene match: 15. CDR1 MDHEN and CDR2 SYDVKM come from the germline V gene. This CDR3 is 14 amino acids long. The CDR3 DNA reads TGTGCCAGCGAAAGTCCCGGGACAGGGGGGCTCCTCACCTTC. Protein product: CASESPGTGGLLTF.

This chain connects TRBV7-8 to TRBJ2-2, with TRBD2 as a possible D gene (6 bases). Germline CDR1 and CDR2: SGHVS and FQNEAQ. CDR3 length: 14 residues. V was pared by 4 bases and J by 6 bases, with 12 bases between. The DNA for the CDR3 is TGTGCCAGCAGCTGGGCTTGGGACTCCGGGGAGCTGTTTTTT. Its protein product is CASSWAWDSGELFF. The full variable domain, rest sourced from reference TRBV7-8 and TRBJ2-2, is GAGVSQSPRYKVAKRGQDVALRCDPISGHVSLFWYQQALGQGPEFLTYFQNEAQLDKSGLPSDRFFAERPEGSVSTLKIQRTQQEDSAVYLCASSWAWDSGELFFGEGSRLTVL.

In nucleotides, the CDR3 is TGTGCCAGCAGTGAAGCAGTAGCGGGAGGGCGACGGGAGACCCAGTACTTC. This encodes CASSEAVAGGRRETQYF. The chain carries TRBV6-1 and TRBJ2-5; TRBD2 matches at 11 bases. The V and J ends lost 0 bases and 5 bases, in that order; junction bases with no gene match: 8. Germline V gene sequence: CDR1 MNHNS, CDR2 SASEGT. The CDR3 totals 17 residues.

The chain links TRBV9 to TRBJ2-3; 16 bases match TRBD2. The J segment lost 4 bases and the V segment lost 4 bases, leaving 6 bases of the junction unmatched. CDR1 is SGDLS, CDR2 YYNGEE, per germline. The CDR3 totals 17 residues. The CDR3 coding sequence is TGTGCCAGCAGCTCGGGACTAGCGGGAGGGCCCCCAGATACGCAGTATTTT. This encodes CASSSGLAGGPPDTQYF.

A word on this clone: This sample also contains other DNA sequences that code for the same CDR3. The genes are TRBV28 and TRBJ1-3; D might be TRBD1 (6 bases). Germline lookup yields CDR1 MDHEN and CDR2 SYDVKM. The CDR3 has 13 amino acids. Trimming removed 8 bases at V and 2 bases at J, with 10 bases between. The CDR3 reads CASSTGPGNTIYF. The CDR3, as DNA: TGTGCCAGCTCTACAGGGCCTGGAAACACCATATATTTT.

The chain is built from TRBV15 and TRBJ2-2; 9 positions agree with TRBD2. Looked up from germline, CDR1 is LNHNV and CDR2 is YYDKDF (reference sequence). With V trimmed by 1 base and J by 6 bases, 6 bases remained unmatched. This CDR3 comprises 16 residues. CDR3 DNA: TGTGCCACCAGCAGAGGCCTAGCGGGATTAGCCGGGGAGCTGTTTTTT. Translation: CATSRGLAGLAGELFF.

This sequence joins TRBV28 and TRBJ2-1; 9 bases match TRBD2. With 3 bases clipped from V and 4 bases from J, the junction kept 7 bases outside the gene matches. CDR3 length equals 16 residues. The germline V gene has CDR1 MDHEN and CDR2 SYDVKM. The CDR3 is CASSFSSSGSYNEQFF. CDR3 DNA sequence: TGTGCCAGCAGTTTTAGCAGTAGCGGGAGTTACAATGAGCAGTTCTTC.

This clone was observed a few times. The V call is TRBV5-1, the J call TRBJ2-5, with D possibly TRBD2 on 6 matching bases. The tail of the sequence fits TRBJ2-7 better, so the J call may be wrong. There are 14 residues in the CDR3. CDR1 is SGHRS and CDR2 is YFSETQ in the germline V gene. CDR3 sequence: CASSSGLSSYEQYF. In DNA form, the CDR3 reads TGCGCCAGCAGCTCGGGACTGAGCTCCTACGAGCAGTACTTC.

This clone has more than one count but fewer than ten. The chain combines TRBV2 with TRBJ1-3, with a possible D match to TRBD1 (6 bases). CDR3 length: 11 residues. The V end was cut by 11 bases, the J end by 4 bases, with 9 bases between. From germline, CDR1 is SNHLY and CDR2 FYNNEI. CDR3 DNA sequence: TGTGCCTTAGGGGGAGGAAACACCATATATTTT. Translated, it gives CALGGGNTIYF.

The rearrangement links TRBV6-5 to TRBJ2-3, with D perhaps TRBD2 (5 bases). Trimming took 6 bases from V and 4 from J, leaving 14 bases between them. The CDR3 spans 14 residues. Germline V gene lookup returns CDR1 MNHEY and CDR2 SVGAGI. The CDR3 protein is CASRASLSSDTQYF. The CDR3 bases are TGTGCCAGCAGGGCTAGCTTGAGCTCAGATACGCAGTATTTT.

The chain couples TRBV7-9 to TRBJ2-1; a possible D gene is TRBD2 (6 bases). Germline-derived CDR1 and CDR2 are SEHNR and FQNEAQ (reference sequence). CDR3 length: 12 residues. The ends were cut back, 3 bases at V and 8 bases at J, with 8 bases in the middle. The CDR3 here is CASSLTSDEQFF. CDR3 DNA sequence: TGTGCCAGCAGCTTGACTAGTGATGAGCAGTTCTTC.

This clone was counted between two and nine times. The chain is built from TRBV7-2 and TRBJ1-2, with 7 nucleotides matching TRBD1. CDR3 length equals 13 residues. CDR1 SGHTA and CDR2 FQGNSA come from the germline V gene. J lost 6 bases, V lost 3 bases, and 4 bases had no gene match. The DNA of the CDR3 is TGTGCCAGCAGCTTTTTCGGGACAGATGGCTACACCTTC. This gives the protein CASSFFGTDGYTF. Full variable domain (remainder filled in from reference TRBV7-2 and TRBJ1-2): GAGVSQSPSNKVTEKGKDVELRCDPISGHTALYWYRQSLGQGLEFLIYFQGNSAPDKSGLPSDRFSAERTGGSVSTLTIQRTQQEDSAVYLCASSFFGTDGYTFGSGTRLTVV.

The V call is TRBV15, the J call TRBJ2-5; 7 bases fit TRBD1. The tail of the sequence fits TRBJ2-7 better, so the J call may be wrong. CDR1 and CDR2 (germline): LNHNV, YYDKDF (reference sequence). This CDR3 is built from 16 residues. CDR3: CATSRDVRDSSYEQYF. In DNA form, the CDR3 reads TGTGCCACCAGCAGAGACGTCCGGGACAGCTCCTACGAGCAGTACTTC.

The genes are TRBV7-8 and TRBJ2-1; 13 bases fit TRBD2. The CDR3 length is 19 residues. The V and J ends lost 8 bases and 0 bases, in that order; junction bases with no gene match: 13. From germline, CDR1 is SGHVS and CDR2 FQNEAQ. The CDR3 protein is CASATSGLAGPSSYNEQFF. In DNA, the CDR3 is TGTGCCAGCGCCACCTCGGGACTAGCGGGGCCCAGCTCCTACAATGAGCAGTTCTTC.

The V gene is TRBV5-1, the J gene TRBJ1-1; 7 positions match TRBD1. Trimming at V came to 4 bases and at J to 5 bases, leaving 2 bases not matched to a gene. The CDR3 length is 12 residues. Per germline, CDR1 SGHRS and CDR2 YFSETQ. The CDR3 sequence: CASSIQGTEAFF. CDR3 DNA sequence: TGCGCCAGCAGCATACAGGGGACTGAAGCTTTCTTT. Supplemented by reference TRBV5-1 and TRBJ1-1, the full variable domain reads KAGVTQTPRYLIKTRGQQVTLSCSPISGHRSVSWYQQTPGQGLQFLFEYFSETQRNKGNFPGRFSGRQFSNSRSEMNVSTLELGDSALYLCASSIQGTEAFFGQGTRLTVV.

The chain is built from TRBV7-3 and TRBJ1-1; D possibly corresponds to TRBD1 (6 bases). Per the germline V gene, CDR1 is SGHTA and CDR2 is FQGTGA. The CDR3 runs 13 residues. With 5 bases removed from V and 3 bases from J, the gap between germline ends came to 10 bases. CDR3 residues: CASSQQGDTEAFF. The DNA of the CDR3 is TGTGCCAGCAGCCAACAGGGAGACACTGAAGCTTTCTTT.

The chain employs TRBV6-5 and TRBJ2-5, with 11 nucleotides matching TRBD2. V dropped 6 bases and J dropped 5; count of bases not matched to a gene: 8. Germline assignment: CDR1 MNHEY and CDR2 SVGAGI. CDR3 length: 15 residues. CDR3 nucleotide sequence: TGTGCCAGCAGGAATAGCGGGAGGGCGTTGGAGACCCAGTACTTC. It encodes CASRNSGRALETQYF.

The rearrangement links TRBV7-3 to TRBJ2-7, with 10 bases fitting TRBD1. Germline V gene sequence: CDR1 SGHTA, CDR2 FQGTGA. The CDR3 length is 15 residues. With V trimmed by 5 bases and J by 3 bases, 7 bases remained unmatched. CDR3 nucleotides: TGTGCCAGCAGCCGAGGACAGGGGGGATTCTACGAGCAGTACTTC. Its protein is CASSRGQGGFYEQYF. The full variable domain, in which reference TRBV7-3 and TRBJ2-7 provide the parts outside the CDR3, is GAGVSQTPSNKVTEKGKYVELRCDPISGHTALYWYRQSLGQGPEFLIYFQGTGAADDSGLPNDRFFAVRPEGSVSTLKIQRTERGDSAVYLCASSRGQGGFYEQYFGPGTRLTVT.